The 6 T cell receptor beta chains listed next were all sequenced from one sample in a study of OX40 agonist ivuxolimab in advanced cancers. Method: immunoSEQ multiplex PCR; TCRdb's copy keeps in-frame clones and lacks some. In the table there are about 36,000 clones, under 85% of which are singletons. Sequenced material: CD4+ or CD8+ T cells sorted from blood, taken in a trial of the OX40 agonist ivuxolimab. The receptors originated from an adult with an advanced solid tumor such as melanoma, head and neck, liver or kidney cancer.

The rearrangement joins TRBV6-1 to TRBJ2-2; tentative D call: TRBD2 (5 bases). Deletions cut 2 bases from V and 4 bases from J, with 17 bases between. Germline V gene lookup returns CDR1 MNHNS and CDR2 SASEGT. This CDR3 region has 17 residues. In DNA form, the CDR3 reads TGTGCCAGCAGTGAAAATAAAATGGCTAGCAGCACCGGGGAGCTGTTTTTT. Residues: CASSENKMASSTGELFF.

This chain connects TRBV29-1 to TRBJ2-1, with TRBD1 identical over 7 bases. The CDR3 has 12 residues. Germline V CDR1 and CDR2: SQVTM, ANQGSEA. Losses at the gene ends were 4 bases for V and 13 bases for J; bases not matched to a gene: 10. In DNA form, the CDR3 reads TGCAGCGTTGCGGAACAGGGGATTGTACAGTTCTTC. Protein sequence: CSVAEQGIVQFF.

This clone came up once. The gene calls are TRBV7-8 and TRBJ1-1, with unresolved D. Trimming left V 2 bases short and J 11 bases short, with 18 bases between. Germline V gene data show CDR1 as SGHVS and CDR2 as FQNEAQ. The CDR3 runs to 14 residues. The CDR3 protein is CASSLNRRPRVAFF. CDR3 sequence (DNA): TGTGCCAGCAGCTTAAATCGACGTCCTAGAGTGGCTTTCTTT.

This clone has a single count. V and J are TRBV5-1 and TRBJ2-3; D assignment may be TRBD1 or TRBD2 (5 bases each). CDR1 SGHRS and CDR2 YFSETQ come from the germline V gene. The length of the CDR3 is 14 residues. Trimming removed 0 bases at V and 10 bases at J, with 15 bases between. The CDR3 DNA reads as TGCGCCAGCAGCTTGGGACAGACGGGGAGTTCGCAGTATTTT. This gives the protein CASSLGQTGSSQYF.

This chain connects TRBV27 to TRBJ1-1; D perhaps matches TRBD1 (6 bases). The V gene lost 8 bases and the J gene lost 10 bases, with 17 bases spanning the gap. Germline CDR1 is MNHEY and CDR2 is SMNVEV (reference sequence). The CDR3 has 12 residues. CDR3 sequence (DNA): TGTGCCAGCGCTACATTCAGGGGTGCAGCTTTCTTT. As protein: CASATFRGAAFF.

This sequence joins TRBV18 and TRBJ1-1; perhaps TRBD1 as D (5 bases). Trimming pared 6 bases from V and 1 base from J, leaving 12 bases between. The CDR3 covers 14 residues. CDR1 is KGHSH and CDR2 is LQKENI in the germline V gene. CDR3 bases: TGTGCCAGCTCCCCCTTTGGGGGGAACACTGAAGCTTTCTTT. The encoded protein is CASSPFGGNTEAFF. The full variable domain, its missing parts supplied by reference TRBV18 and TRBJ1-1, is NAGVMQNPRHLVRRRGQEARLRCSPMKGHSHVYWYRQLPEEGLKFMVYLQKENIIDESGMPKERFSAEFPKEGPSILRIQQVVRGDSAAYFCASSPFGGNTEAFFGQGTRLTVV.